A selection of T cell receptor beta chains follows, all from one sample in a study of blood T cell repertoires in COVID-19. Profiled with immunoSEQ multiplex PCR; TCRdb holds only in-frame clones, not every one. The sample yields some 150,000 clones, more than 75% seen once. Sequences were obtained from peripheral blood. The origin of the receptors is a man aged 35-49 years with acute or convalescent COVID-19. The CDR3 runs from the conserved cysteine through the conserved F or W. Fields, in order: J gene, V gene, D gene, clone size, CDR3 DNA, CDR3 protein. The D gene is left open where the match is weak. Some rows have no size entry. The others give once, few or many, or a class for an expanded clone.

j_gene: TRBJ2-2; v_gene: TRBV6-2/TRBV6-3; d_gene: TRBD1; abundance: once; CDR3nt: TGTGCCAGCAGTGGACAGGCGAACACCGGGGAGCTGTTTTTT; CDR3aa: CASSGQANTGELFF
j_gene: TRBJ1-6; v_gene: TRBV5-1; d_gene: NA; abundance: few; CDR3nt: TGCGCCAGCAGCATGGGCCCAGGGCGCGAGGAATCACCCCTCCACTTT; CDR3aa: CASSMGPGREESPLHF
j_gene: TRBJ1-6; v_gene: TRBV2; d_gene: TRBD1; abundance: NA; CDR3nt: TGTGCCAGCAACCGGGACAGTAATTCACCCCTCCACTTT; CDR3aa: CASNRDSNSPLHF
j_gene: TRBJ1-5; v_gene: TRBV11-3; d_gene: TRBD1; abundance: few; CDR3nt: TGTGCCAGCAGCTTGACCAACGACAGGGGAACGAGCAATCAGCCCCAGCATTTT; CDR3aa: CASSLTNDRGTSNQPQHF
j_gene: TRBJ2-1; v_gene: TRBV7-8; d_gene: TRBD2; abundance: NA; CDR3nt: TGTGCCAGCATCAGAACCGGGACTAGCGCCCGATCCGAGCAGTTCTTC; CDR3aa: CASIRTGTSARSEQFF
j_gene: TRBJ1-5; v_gene: TRBV2; d_gene: NA; abundance: NA; CDR3nt: TGTGCCAGCAGTGGGGCGTATAGCAATCAGCCCCAGCATTTT; CDR3aa: CASSGAYSNQPQHF
j_gene: TRBJ1-1; v_gene: TRBV12-5; d_gene: NA; abundance: few; CDR3nt: TGTGCTAGTGGGGGCGAGGGCCCAGAAGCTTTCTTT; CDR3aa: CASGGEGPEAFF
j_gene: TRBJ2-2; v_gene: TRBV7-3; d_gene: NA; abundance: NA; CDR3nt: TGTGCCAGCAGCGAGGGACATGGCGGGGAGCTGTTTTTT; CDR3aa: CASSEGHGGELFF
j_gene: TRBJ1-2; v_gene: TRBV27; d_gene: NA; abundance: NA; CDR3nt: TGTGCCAGCAGTCCACAGAATAACTATGGCTACACCTTC; CDR3aa: CASSPQNNYGYTF
j_gene: TRBJ1-6; v_gene: TRBV28; d_gene: NA; abundance: once; CDR3nt: TGTGCCAGCAGTCTCAGGGGACCTCGACTCCACTTT; CDR3aa: CASSLRGPRLHF
j_gene: TRBJ2-5; v_gene: TRBV18; d_gene: TRBD2; abundance: once; CDR3nt: TGTGCCAGCTCATCATCTAGCGGGGGACCCCAAGAGACCCAGTACTTC; CDR3aa: CASSSSSGGPQETQYF